One T cell receptor beta chain is described in this entry. The antigen remains unidentified. 5'RACE with constant-segment primers built TCRalpha and TCRbeta cDNA libraries with UMIs. A single record per CDR3 protein comes from TCRdb applying MiXCR to the 5' RACE reads. The sample consists of 350,000 to 500,000 distinct CDR3 sequences, around a quarter of them appearing once. The sample comes from a study of T-cell memory formation after mild COVID-19. The overall study: Among the donors, TCR clusters were largely specific to each donor.

CDR3 length: 17 amino acids. Study-level results: Some SARS-CoV-2-responding clones were already detected in memory before infection. Among contracting clones, CD4+ were mainly CM/EM and CD8+ enriched in EMRA.

Material: PBMCs or a T cell subset sorted from them (not recorded which). The receptor comes from an adult woman who had mild COVID-19 (a few samples of this study predate the infection). Cell type and time point are not known. The chain combines TRBV12-1 with TRBJ1-5. TRBV12-1 is an annotated pseudogene. As DNA, the CDR3 is TGTGCCAGCAGCTTTGGCGTCCGACCGATTGGCAATCAGCCCCAGCATTTT. It translates to CASSFGVRPIGNQPQHF.